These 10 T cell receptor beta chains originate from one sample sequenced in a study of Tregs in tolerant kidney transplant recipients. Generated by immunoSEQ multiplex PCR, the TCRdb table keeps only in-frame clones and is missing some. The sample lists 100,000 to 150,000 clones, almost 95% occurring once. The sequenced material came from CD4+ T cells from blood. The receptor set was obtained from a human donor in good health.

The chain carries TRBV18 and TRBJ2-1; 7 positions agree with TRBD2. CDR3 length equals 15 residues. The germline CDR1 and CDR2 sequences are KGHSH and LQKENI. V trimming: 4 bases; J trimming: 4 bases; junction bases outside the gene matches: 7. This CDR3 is CASSLPGTTYNEQFF. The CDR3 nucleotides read TGTGCCAGCTCACTTCCCGGGACTACTTACAATGAGCAGTTCTTC.

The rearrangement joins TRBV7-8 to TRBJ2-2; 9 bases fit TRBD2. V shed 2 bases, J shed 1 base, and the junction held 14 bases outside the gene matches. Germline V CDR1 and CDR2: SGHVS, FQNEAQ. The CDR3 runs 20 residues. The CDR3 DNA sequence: TGTGCCAGCAGCTTAATGGCGGGGGGGCCTACTTCGATGAACACCGGGGAGCTGTTTTTT. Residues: CASSLMAGGPTSMNTGELFF.

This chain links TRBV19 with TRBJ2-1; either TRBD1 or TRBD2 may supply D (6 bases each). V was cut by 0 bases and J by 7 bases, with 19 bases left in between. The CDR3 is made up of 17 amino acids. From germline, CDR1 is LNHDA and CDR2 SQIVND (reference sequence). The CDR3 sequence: CASSIDSRGTVGNEQFF. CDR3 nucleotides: TGTGCCAGTAGTATAGATTCGAGGGGGACTGTCGGGAATGAGCAGTTCTTC.

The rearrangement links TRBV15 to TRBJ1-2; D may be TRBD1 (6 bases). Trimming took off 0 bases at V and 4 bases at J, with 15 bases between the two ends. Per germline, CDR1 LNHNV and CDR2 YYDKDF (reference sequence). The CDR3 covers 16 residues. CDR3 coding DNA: TGTGCCACCAGCAGAGATATTATCAGGGGAGCCTATGGCTACACCTTC. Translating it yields CATSRDIIRGAYGYTF.

CDR3 DNA sequence: TGTGCCAGCAGGAGGGCCCCAGGGGCGGTAAGGCAAGAGACCCAGTACTTC. The encoded protein is CASRRAPGAVRQETQYF. The V and J genes are TRBV2 and TRBJ2-5, with a weak D call TRBD1 (6 bases). Trimming cost V 6 bases and J 2 bases, with 22 bases left between them. Germline assignment: CDR1 SNHLY and CDR2 FYNNEI. The CDR3 runs 17 residues.

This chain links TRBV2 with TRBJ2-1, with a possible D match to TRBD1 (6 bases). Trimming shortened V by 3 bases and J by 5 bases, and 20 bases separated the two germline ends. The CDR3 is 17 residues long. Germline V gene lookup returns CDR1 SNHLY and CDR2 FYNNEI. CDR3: CASSDPGTPGVDNEQFF. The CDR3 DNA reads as TGTGCCAGCAGTGACCCGGGGACCCCAGGGGTGGACAATGAGCAGTTCTTC.

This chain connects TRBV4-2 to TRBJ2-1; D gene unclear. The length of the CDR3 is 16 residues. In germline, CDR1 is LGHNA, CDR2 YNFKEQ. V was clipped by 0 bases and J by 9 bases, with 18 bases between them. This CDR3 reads CASSQESARWNIEQFF. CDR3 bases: TGTGCCAGCAGCCAAGAGTCGGCTAGGTGGAACATTGAGCAGTTCTTC.

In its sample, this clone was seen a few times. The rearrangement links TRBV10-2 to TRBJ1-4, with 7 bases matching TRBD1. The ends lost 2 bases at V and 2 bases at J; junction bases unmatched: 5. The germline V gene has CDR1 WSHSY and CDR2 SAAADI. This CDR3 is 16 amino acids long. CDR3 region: CASSEEGAATNEKLFF. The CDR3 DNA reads TGCGCCAGCAGTGAGGAGGGGGCTGCCACTAATGAAAAACTGTTTTTT.

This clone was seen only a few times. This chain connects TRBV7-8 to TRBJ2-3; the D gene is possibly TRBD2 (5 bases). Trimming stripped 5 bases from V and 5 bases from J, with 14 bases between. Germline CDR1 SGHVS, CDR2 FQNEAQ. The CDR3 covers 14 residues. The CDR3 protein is CASSAGPAGDTQYF. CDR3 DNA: TGTGCCAGCAGCGCCGGTCCTGCGGGAGATACGCAGTATTTT.

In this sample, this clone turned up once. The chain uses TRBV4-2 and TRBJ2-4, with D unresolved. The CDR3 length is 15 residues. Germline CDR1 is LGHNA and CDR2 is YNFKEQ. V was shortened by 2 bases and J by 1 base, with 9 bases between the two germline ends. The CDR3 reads CASSQLSSAKNIQYF. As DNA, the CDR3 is TGTGCCAGCAGCCAACTTAGCAGCGCCAAAAACATTCAGTACTTC.